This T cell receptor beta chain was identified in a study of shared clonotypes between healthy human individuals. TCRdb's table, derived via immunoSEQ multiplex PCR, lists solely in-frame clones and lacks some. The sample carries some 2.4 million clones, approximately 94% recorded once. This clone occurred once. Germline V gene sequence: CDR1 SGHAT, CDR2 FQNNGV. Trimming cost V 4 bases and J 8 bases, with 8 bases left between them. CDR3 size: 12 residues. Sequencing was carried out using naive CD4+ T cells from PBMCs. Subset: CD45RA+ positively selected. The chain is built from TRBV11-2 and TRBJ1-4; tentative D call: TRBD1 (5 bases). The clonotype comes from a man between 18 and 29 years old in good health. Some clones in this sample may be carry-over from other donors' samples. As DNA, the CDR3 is TGTGCCAGCAGCTCCCAGGGAGAAAAACTGTTTTTT. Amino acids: CASSSQGEKLFF.